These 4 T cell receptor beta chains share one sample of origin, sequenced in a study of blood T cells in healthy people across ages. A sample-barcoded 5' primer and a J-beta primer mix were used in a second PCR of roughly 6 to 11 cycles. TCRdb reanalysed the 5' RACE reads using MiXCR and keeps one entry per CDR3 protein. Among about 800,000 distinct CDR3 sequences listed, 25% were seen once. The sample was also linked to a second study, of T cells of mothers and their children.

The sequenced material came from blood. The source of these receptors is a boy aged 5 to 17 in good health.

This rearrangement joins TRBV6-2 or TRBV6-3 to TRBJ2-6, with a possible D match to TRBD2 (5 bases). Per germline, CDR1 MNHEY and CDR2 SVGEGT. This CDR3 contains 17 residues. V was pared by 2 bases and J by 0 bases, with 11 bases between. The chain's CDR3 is CASSYHMGDSGANVLTF. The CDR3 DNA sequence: TGTGCCAGCAGTTACCATATGGGAGACTCTGGGGCCAACGTCCTGACTTTC.

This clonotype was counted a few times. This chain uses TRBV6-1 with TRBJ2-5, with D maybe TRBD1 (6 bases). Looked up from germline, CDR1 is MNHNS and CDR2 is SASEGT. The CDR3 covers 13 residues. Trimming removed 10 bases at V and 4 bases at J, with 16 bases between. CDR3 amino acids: CAITRTAGETQYF. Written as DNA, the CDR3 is TGTGCCATCACTCGGACAGCTGGAGAGACCCAGTACTTC.

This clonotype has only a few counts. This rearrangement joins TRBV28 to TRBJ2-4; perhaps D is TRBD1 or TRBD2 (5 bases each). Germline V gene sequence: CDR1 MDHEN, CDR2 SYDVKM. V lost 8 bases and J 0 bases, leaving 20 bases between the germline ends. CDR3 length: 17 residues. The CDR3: CASRSGSGHIAKNIQYF. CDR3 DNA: TGTGCCAGCCGATCGGGGTCCGGACATATAGCCAAAAACATTCAGTACTTC.

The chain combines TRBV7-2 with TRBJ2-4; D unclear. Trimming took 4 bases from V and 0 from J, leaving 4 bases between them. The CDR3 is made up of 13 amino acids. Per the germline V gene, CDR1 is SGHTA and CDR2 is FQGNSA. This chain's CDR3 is CASSSEAKNIQYF. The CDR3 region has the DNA TGTGCCAGCAGCTCAGAAGCCAAAAACATTCAGTACTTC.